This T cell receptor (beta chain) was recorded in a study of blood T cell repertoires in COVID-19. This clone was picked up many times. The assay was immunoSEQ multiplex PCR, and TCRdb's table has in-frame clones only and misses some. Of approximately 200,000 clones listed, less than 85% are singletons. This clonotype originated in a man aged 35-49 years who had recovered from COVID-19. The sample was PBMCs or T cells enriched from blood (not recorded which).

CDR3 DNA: TGTGCCACCAGCGGCCGTAGGGGGGGATTTGACGAGCAGTACTTC. It is translated as CATSGRRGGFDEQYF. The rearrangement links TRBV15 to TRBJ2-7; D is perhaps TRBD2 (7 bases). V lost 5 bases and J lost 5, with 19 bases in between. CDR1 and CDR2 (germline): LNHNV, YYDKDF (reference sequence). CDR3 length: 15 amino acids.